These 18 T cell receptor beta chains originate from one sample sequenced in a study of blood T cell repertoires in COVID-19. TCRdb keeps only in-frame clones here, not all; method: immunoSEQ multiplex PCR. Of 120,000 or so clones listed, 65% to 80% are singletons. Input material: peripheral blood. The receptors shown here come from a man between 65 and 80 years old with acute or convalescent COVID-19.

This clone was counted a few times. The CDR3: CASSAGTLIYEQYF. In DNA, the CDR3 is TGTGCCAGTAGTGCCGGGACACTGATTTACGAGCAGTACTTC. The V call is TRBV19, the J call TRBJ2-7, with a possible D match to TRBD1 (6 bases). Germline CDR1 reads LNHDA; CDR2 reads SQIVND (reference sequence). V dropped 5 bases and J dropped 4 bases, with 15 bases sitting between them. CDR3 length equals 14 residues.

The chain has TRBV7-8 and TRBJ1-6, with TRBD1 matching 7 bases. CDR1 SGHVS and CDR2 FQNEAQ come from the germline V gene. Trimming removed 7 bases from V and 8 bases from J; junction bases left unmatched: 8. This CDR3 has 14 residues. The CDR3 is CASTWGQIDSPLHF. DNA of the CDR3: TGTGCCAGCACCTGGGGACAGATCGATTCACCCCTCCACTTT.

This chain joins TRBV5-1 and TRBJ2-1; 12 bases align to TRBD2. CDR1 is SGHRS, CDR2 YFSETQ, per germline. This CDR3 contains 15 residues. The V gene end was trimmed by 4 bases and the J gene end by 12 bases; junction bases not matched to a gene: 11. CDR3 in amino acids: CASSLSSGRASGQFF. CDR3 sequence (DNA): TGCGCCAGCAGCCTCTCTAGCGGGAGGGCTTCGGGGCAGTTCTTC.

The V call is TRBV29-1, the J call TRBJ1-1; 10 bases fit TRBD1. The CDR3 contains 12 residues. J lost 8 bases, V lost 4 bases, and 4 bases had no gene match. Germline CDR1 is SQVTM and CDR2 is ANQGSEA. This CDR3 is CSVGRQGAEAFF. The CDR3 DNA sequence: TGCAGCGTTGGAAGACAGGGGGCCGAAGCTTTCTTT.

The chain has TRBV24-1 and TRBJ2-3; D perhaps matches TRBD1 (5 bases). The CDR3 is made up of 15 amino acids. V was trimmed by 6 bases and J by 2 bases, leaving 14 bases between them. Germline assignment: CDR1 KGHDR and CDR2 SFDVKD. CDR3 region: CATSRGKGYTDTQYF. The CDR3 DNA follows: TGTGCCACCAGTAGGGGTAAGGGGTACACAGATACGCAGTATTTT.

This clone was detected a few times. The rearrangement uses TRBV28 and TRBJ2-5; 7 positions match TRBD1. This CDR3 comprises 16 residues. Germline lookup yields CDR1 MDHEN and CDR2 SYDVKM. After removal of 6 bases from V and 2 bases from J, the junction contained 12 bases not matched to a gene. The CDR3 nucleotides are TGTGCCAGCAGAGGGGACGGGACAGCCAAACAAGAGACCCAGTACTTC. Protein: CASRGDGTAKQETQYF.

The V and J genes are TRBV4-2 and TRBJ2-5; possible D gene TRBD2, 5 bases. V lost 0 bases and J lost 5, with 16 bases in between. This CDR3 is built from 16 residues. CDR1 and CDR2 from the germline V gene are LGHNA and YNFKEQ. The CDR3 reads CASSQDGVPTYETQYF. CDR3 bases: TGTGCCAGCAGCCAAGACGGGGTCCCCACCTACGAGACCCAGTACTTC.

The V call is TRBV6-6, the J call TRBJ1-6; 9 bases align to TRBD1. This CDR3 has 17 residues. The V gene end was trimmed by 5 bases and the J gene end by 0 bases; junction bases not matched to a gene: 5. The V gene's germline CDR1 is MNHNY and CDR2 SVGAGI (reference sequence). The chain's CDR3 is CASSLGQGSSYNSPLHF. CDR3 DNA: TGTGCCAGCAGTCTAGGACAGGGGAGCTCCTATAATTCACCCCTCCACTTT.

This clone was detected only a few times. This sequence joins TRBV7-3 and TRBJ2-3, with 8 bases that match TRBD1. Germline CDR1 reads SGHTA; CDR2 reads FQGTGA. The V and J ends lost 1 base and 11 bases, in that order; junction bases with no gene match: 11. The CDR3 is 15 amino acids. This CDR3 is CASSLSGQGAQEQYF. For the CDR3, the DNA is TGTGCCAGCAGCTTAAGTGGGCAGGGGGCGCAGGAGCAGTATTTT.

The rearrangement uses TRBV9 and TRBJ2-7; D ambiguous. V was shortened by 3 bases and J by 1 base, with 8 bases between the two germline ends. This CDR3 spans 13 amino acids. Germline loops: CDR1 SGDLS, CDR2 YYNGEE. CDR3 nucleotides: TGTGCCAGCAGCGGTGGCAATTCCTACGAGCAGTACTTC. It specifies CASSGGNSYEQYF.

This clone was seen only a few times. The chain has TRBV7-9 and TRBJ2-1; 12 positions match TRBD1. Trimming removed 6 bases from V and 7 bases from J; junction bases left unmatched: 7. The CDR3 extends over 15 amino acids. The germline V gene encodes CDR1 SEHNR and CDR2 FQNEAQ (reference sequence). The CDR3 region is CASRPGTGGFNEQFF. CDR3 bases: TGTGCCAGCAGACCCGGGACAGGGGGCTTTAATGAGCAGTTCTTC.

The V call is TRBV12-3 or TRBV12-4, the J call TRBJ1-1; no definite D call. The CDR3 consists of 13 residues. Trimming took off 8 bases at V and 3 bases at J, with 13 bases between the two ends. The CDR3 loop is CASGRVRDTEAFF. The CDR3, as DNA: TGTGCCAGCGGGAGGGTACGGGACACTGAAGCTTTCTTT.

This chain's CDR3 is CASSPGSATYEQYF. For the CDR3, the DNA is TGTGCCAGCAGCCCGGGGTCGGCGACCTACGAGCAGTACTTC. The chain combines TRBV5-6 with TRBJ2-7; possibly TRBD2 for D (5 bases). This CDR3 spans 14 amino acids. V lost 4 bases and J lost 2, with 13 bases in between. Germline V gene lookup returns CDR1 SGHDT and CDR2 YYEEEE. The entire variable domain, with the rest obtained from reference TRBV5-6 and TRBJ2-7, is as follows: DAGVTQSPTHLIKTRGQQVTLRCSPKSGHDTVSWYQQALGQGPQFIFQYYEEEERQRGNFPDRFSGHQFPNYSSELNVNALLLGDSALYLCASSPGSATYEQYFGPGTRLTVT.

J is TRBJ2-3 and V is TRBV6-5, with 8 bases fitting TRBD2. Germline loops: CDR1 MNHEY, CDR2 SVGAGI. V trimming: 3 bases; J trimming: 2 bases; junction bases outside the gene matches: 4. The CDR3 consists of 15 residues. The CDR3 sequence: CASSYSGLDTDTQYF. The CDR3 DNA reads TGTGCCAGCAGTTATTCGGGACTAGACACAGATACGCAGTATTTT.

This clone was observed a handful of times. The V and J genes are TRBV27 and TRBJ2-5, with D perhaps TRBD2 (6 bases). Germline V gives CDR1 MNHEY, CDR2 SMNVEV (reference sequence). V was pared by 6 bases and J by 6 bases, with 17 bases between. This CDR3 spans 14 amino acids. DNA for the CDR3: TGTGCCAGCAGCATACGGAGGGGTGCACAGACCCAGTACTTC. Protein: CASSIRRGAQTQYF.

The rearrangement joins TRBV11-2 to TRBJ1-1; no reliable D call. This CDR3 spans 14 amino acids. The germline V gene has CDR1 SGHAT and CDR2 FQNNGV. The V end lost 2 bases, the J end lost 1 base, and 8 bases lay between the germline ends. DNA for the CDR3: TGTGCCAGCAGCTTACTTAACTCGAACACTGAAGCTTTCTTT. It yields the protein CASSLLNSNTEAFF.

There are a few counts of this clone. The CDR3 is CSVGTSGPSSYNEQFF. CDR3 sequence (DNA): TGCAGCGTCGGGACTAGCGGACCTAGCTCCTACAATGAGCAGTTCTTC. This chain connects TRBV29-1 to TRBJ2-1, with 11 bases fitting TRBD2. CDR1 is SQVTM, CDR2 ANQGSEA, per germline. The trim removed 6 bases at V and 0 bases at J, leaving 7 bases unmatched. The CDR3 covers 16 residues.

The genes are TRBV19 and TRBJ1-2; 7 positions agree with TRBD1. The junction had 6 bases not matched to a gene; V was cut back by 6 bases and J by 2 bases. Per the germline V gene, CDR1 is LNHDA and CDR2 is SQIVND (reference sequence). The CDR3 has 14 residues. CDR3 in DNA: TGTGCCAGTAGGGAGGGACAGTTCAACTATGGCTACACCTTC. It specifies CASREGQFNYGYTF.